These T cell receptor beta chains were read from a single sample in a study of blood T cells in healthy people across ages. Each CDR3 protein gets one entry after TCRdb re-called the 5' RACE reads with MiXCR. The sample includes about 780,000 distinct CDR3 sequences, 46% seen only once; the top ten take approximately 18%. The sample consisted of blood. Every receptor here comes from an older man in good health. Both conserved end residues are part of each CDR3. Each record gives: D gene, clone size, J gene, V gene, CDR3 protein, CDR3 DNA. A D gene is named only where the DNA matches it firmly. A clone size is listed for some rows: how often the clone was seen (once, few, many), or a class if it is expanded.

>-|-|TRBJ1-1|TRBV29-1
CSVEGGQLTEAFF
TGCAGCGTTGAAGGGGGCCAGCTCACTGAAGCTTTCTTT
>TRBD1|few|TRBJ2-5|TRBV28
CASSFSGGRVETQYF
TGTGCCAGCAGTTTTTCAGGGGGCCGGGTGGAGACCCAGTACTTC
>-|-|TRBJ2-5|TRBV3-1
CASSPPRTQNEQYF
TGTGCCAGCAGCCCTCCCAGGACCCAGAATGAGCAGTACTTC
>TRBD2|few|TRBJ2-2|TRBV30
CAGTTAGELFF
TGTGCCGGGACTACTGCTGGGGAGCTGTTTTTT
>-|few|TRBJ2-5|TRBV5-4
CAGKLAGNPETQYF
TGTGCCGGTAAACTTGCGGGAAACCCAGAGACCCAGTACTTC
>TRBD2|-|TRBJ2-1|TRBV7-2
CASSLNMLAGGLYNERFF
TGTGCCAGCAGCTTAAATATGCTAGCGGGAGGTCTCTACAATGAGCGGTTCTTC
>-|-|TRBJ2-6|TRBV19
CASTSDRPSGANVLTF
TGTGCCAGTACCTCCGACAGACCCTCTGGGGCCAACGTCCTGACTTTC
>TRBD1|-|TRBJ2-7|TRBV5-1
CASRPGQEVYEQYF
TGCGCCAGCAGGCCGGGACAGGAGGTTTACGAGCAGTACTTC
>-|-|TRBJ1-4|TRBV20-1
CSARVFRTGDNEKLFF
TGCAGTGCTAGAGTCTTTAGGACGGGAGATAATGAAAAACTGTTTTTT
>-|few|TRBJ2-5|TRBV12-3/TRBV12-4
CASSAGRGQETQYF
TGTGCCAGCAGTGCGGGAAGAGGGCAGGAGACCCAGTACTTC
>-|few|TRBJ2-7|TRBV28
CASTRGTYEQYF
TGTGCCAGCACTCGGGGGACCTACGAGCAGTACTTC
>-|-|TRBJ1-2|TRBV30
CAWSGQKHGYTF
TGTGCCTGGAGTGGACAGAAGCATGGCTACACCTTC
>-|-|TRBJ2-3|TRBV3-1
CAGSGDRADTQYF
TGTGCCGGCAGCGGAGACCGGGCGGATACGCAGTATTTT
>TRBD1|few|TRBJ1-4|TRBV18
CASSPRGQGDEKLFF
TGTGCCAGCTCACCACGGGGACAGGGGGATGAAAAACTGTTTTTT
>-|-|TRBJ1-1|TRBV7-2
CASSLAGQERTEAFF
TGTGCCAGCAGCTTAGCGGGGCAGGAACGCACTGAAGCTTTCTTT
>-|-|TRBJ1-2|TRBV12-3/TRBV12-4
CASSPRDTNYGYTF
TGTGCCAGCAGCCCTCGGGACACTAACTATGGCTACACCTTC
>TRBD2|-|TRBJ2-1|TRBV10-3
CAIRRTTSGRDEQFF
TGTGCCATCAGGAGGACGACTAGCGGGAGGGATGAGCAGTTCTTC
>-|-|TRBJ1-1|TRBV7-9
CAGLKLAPQGAVNTEAFF
TGTGCCGGTCTTAAGCTTGCCCCCCAGGGAGCGGTGAACACTGAAGCTTTCTTT
>TRBD1|-|TRBJ2-7|TRBV11-1
CASSLDRRLNEQYF
TGTGCCAGCAGCCTGGACAGGCGGCTGAACGAGCAGTACTTC
>-|many|TRBJ2-7|TRBV12-3/TRBV12-4
CASSFGGEGISYEQYF
TGTGCCAGCAGTTTCGGGGGCGAGGGGATCTCCTACGAGCAGTACTTC
>TRBD1|once|TRBJ2-2|TRBV6-2/TRBV6-3
CASSNTGGTTGELFF
TGTGCCAGCAGTAACACAGGGGGCACCACCGGGGAGCTGTTTTTT
>TRBD1|-|TRBJ2-4|TRBV28
CASSRQGPNIQYF
TGTGCCAGCAGTAGACAGGGGCCAAACATTCAGTACTTC
>TRBD2|few|TRBJ2-5|TRBV20-1
CSARVGTSGKETQYF
TGCAGTGCTAGAGTGGGGACTAGCGGGAAAGAGACCCAGTACTTC
>TRBD2|-|TRBJ2-1|TRBV6-6
CASSHPRAGGSNEQFF
TGTGCCAGCAGTCACCCCAGGGCGGGAGGAAGCAATGAGCAGTTCTTC
>TRBD2|few|TRBJ2-7|TRBV7-2
CASRSGLAGAYEQYF
TGTGCCAGCAGATCCGGACTAGCGGGAGCCTACGAGCAGTACTTC
>-|few|TRBJ1-4|TRBV7-2
CASSLRQSTNEKLFF
TGTGCCAGCAGCTTAAGACAGTCAACTAATGAAAAACTGTTTTTT
>TRBD1|-|TRBJ2-6|TRBV7-9
CASSRDRGLISSGANVLTF
TGTGCCAGCAGCCGGGACAGGGGGCTTATAAGCTCTGGGGCCAACGTCCTGACTTTC